The rows below give T cell receptor beta chains drawn from one sample of a study of T cells after yellow fever vaccination. TCRdb called the 5' RACE reads again in MiXCR, with one record for every CDR3 protein. This sample has 400,000 or so distinct CDR3 sequences, with 18% found just once. The sample here was PBMCs, taken before the yellow fever booster vaccination. These receptors all come from a young man who received the YFV17D yellow fever vaccine. The CDR3 runs from the conserved cysteine through the conserved F or W. Fields, in order: D gene, clone size, CDR3 length, V gene, J gene, CDR3 protein, CDR3 DNA. The D gene is left open where the match is weak. Where a row states a size, it is once, few, many or the class of an expanded clone; other rows omit it.

-,-,19,TRBV20-1,TRBJ2-2,CSAPPMEATLEANTGELFF,TGCAGTGCGCCTCCTATGGAAGCAACCCTAGAGGCGAACACCGGGGAGCTGTTTTTT
-,few,14,TRBV20-1,TRBJ2-2,CSAREGQNTGELFF,TGCAGTGCTAGAGAGGGACAGAACACCGGGGAGCTGTTTTTT
-,-,13,TRBV7-2,TRBJ2-6,CASTLTRDIVLTF,TGTGCCAGCACGCTAACCCGGGACATCGTCCTGACTTTC
TRBD1,few,15,TRBV5-6,TRBJ1-1,CASSGGQEVNTEAFF,TGTGCCAGCAGCGGGGGACAGGAGGTGAACACTGAAGCTTTCTTT
-,few,14,TRBV14,TRBJ2-1,CASSHGGPYNEQFF,TGTGCCAGCTCCCACGGGGGACCTTACAATGAGCAGTTCTTC
TRBD2,-,15,TRBV5-1,TRBJ2-2,CASSLDPGGTGELFF,TGCGCCAGCAGCTTGGATCCGGGGGGGACCGGGGAGCTGTTTTTT
-,few,15,TRBV7-2,TRBJ2-1,CASSPLSTRGDEQFF,TGTGCCAGCAGCCCCCTAAGTACACGGGGCGATGAGCAGTTCTTC
-,many,14,TRBV24-1,TRBJ2-2,CATSDAANTGELFF,TGTGCCACCAGTGATGCAGCGAACACCGGGGAGCTGTTTTTT
TRBD1,many,15,TRBV5-6,TRBJ2-1,CASSLPGQGQDEQFF,TGTGCCAGCAGCTTACCGGGACAGGGTCAGGATGAGCAGTTCTTC
-,few,14,TRBV20-1,TRBJ2-7,CSARDRGYLGEQYF,TGCAGTGCTAGGGACAGAGGCTACCTGGGCGAGCAGTACTTC
TRBD2,-,18,TRBV2,TRBJ2-5,CASSAGAAGPPIQETQYF,TGTGCCAGCAGTGCCGGTGCAGCGGGGCCGCCTATTCAAGAGACCCAGTACTTC
TRBD2,-,16,TRBV7-6,TRBJ2-2,CASSLVAGGPPGELFF,TGTGCCAGCAGCTTGGTAGCGGGGGGACCCCCCGGGGAGCTGTTTTTT
-,few,14,TRBV5-1,TRBJ2-1,CASSSPGDGDEQFF,TGCGCCAGCAGCTCCCCAGGGGATGGGGATGAGCAGTTCTTC
TRBD2,few,13,TRBV30,TRBJ2-3,CAWRGGFTDTQYF,TGTGCCTGGCGGGGGGGCTTCACAGATACGCAGTATTTT
TRBD1,-,15,TRBV5-1,TRBJ2-3,CASSLGRGLGDTQYF,TGCGCCAGCAGCTTGGGCAGGGGGCTTGGAGATACGCAGTATTTT
-,-,15,TRBV9,TRBJ2-1,CASSPSGTLNNEQFF,TGTGCCAGCAGCCCTTCCGGGACACTTAACAATGAGCAGTTCTTC
-,few,14,TRBV6-6,TRBJ2-5,CASSAPRGQRTQYF,TGTGCCAGCAGTGCCCCGAGAGGCCAACGGACCCAGTACTTC
-,few,11,TRBV9,TRBJ2-3,CASSVANTQYF,TGTGCCAGCAGCGTAGCTAATACGCAGTATTTT